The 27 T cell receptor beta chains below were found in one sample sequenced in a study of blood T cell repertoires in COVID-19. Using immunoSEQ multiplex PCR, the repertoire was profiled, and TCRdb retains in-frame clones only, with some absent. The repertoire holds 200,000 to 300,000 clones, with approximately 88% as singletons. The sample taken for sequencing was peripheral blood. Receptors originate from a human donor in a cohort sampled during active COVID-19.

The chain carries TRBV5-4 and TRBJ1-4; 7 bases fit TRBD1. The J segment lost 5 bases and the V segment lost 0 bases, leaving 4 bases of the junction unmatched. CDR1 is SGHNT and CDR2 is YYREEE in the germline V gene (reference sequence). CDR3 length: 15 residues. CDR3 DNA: TGTGCCAGCAGCTTGGCTTCAGGGGGGAATGAAAAACTGTTTTTT. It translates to CASSLASGGNEKLFF.

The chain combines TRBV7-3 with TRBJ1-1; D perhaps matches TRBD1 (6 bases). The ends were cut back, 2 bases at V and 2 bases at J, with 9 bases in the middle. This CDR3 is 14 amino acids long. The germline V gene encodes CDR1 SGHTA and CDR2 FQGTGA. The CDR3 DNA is TGTGCCAGCAGCTTAGAACAGGGCAACACTGAAGCTTTCTTT. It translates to CASSLEQGNTEAFF.

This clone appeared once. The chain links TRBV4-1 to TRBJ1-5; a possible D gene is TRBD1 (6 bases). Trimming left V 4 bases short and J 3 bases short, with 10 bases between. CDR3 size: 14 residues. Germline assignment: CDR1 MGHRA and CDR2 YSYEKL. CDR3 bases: TGCGCCAGCAGCCTCGGACAGATCAATCAGCCCCAGCATTTT. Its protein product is CASSLGQINQPQHF.

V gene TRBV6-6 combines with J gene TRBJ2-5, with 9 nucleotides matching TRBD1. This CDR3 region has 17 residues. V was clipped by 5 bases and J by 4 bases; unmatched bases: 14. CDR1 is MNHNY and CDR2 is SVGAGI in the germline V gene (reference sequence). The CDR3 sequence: CASSRGAQGALTETQYF. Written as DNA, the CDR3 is TGTGCCAGCAGTCGAGGGGCACAGGGGGCGCTTACAGAGACCCAGTACTTC.

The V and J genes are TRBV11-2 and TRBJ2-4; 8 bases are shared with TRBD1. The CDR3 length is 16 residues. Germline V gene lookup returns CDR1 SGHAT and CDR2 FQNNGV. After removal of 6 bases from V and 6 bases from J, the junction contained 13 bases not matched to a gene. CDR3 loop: CASSRNGQGGSNIQYF. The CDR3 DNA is TGTGCCAGCAGTAGAAACGGACAGGGTGGTTCAAACATTCAGTACTTC.

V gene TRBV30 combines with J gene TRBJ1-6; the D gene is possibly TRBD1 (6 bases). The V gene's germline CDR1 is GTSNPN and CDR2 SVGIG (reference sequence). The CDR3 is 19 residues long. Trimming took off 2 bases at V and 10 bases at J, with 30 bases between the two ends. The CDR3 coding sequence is TGTGCCTGGAGTACAGCGCATCAGCCGGACAGCTATAGAAAGTCACCCCTCCACTTT. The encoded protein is CAWSTAHQPDSYRKSPLHF.

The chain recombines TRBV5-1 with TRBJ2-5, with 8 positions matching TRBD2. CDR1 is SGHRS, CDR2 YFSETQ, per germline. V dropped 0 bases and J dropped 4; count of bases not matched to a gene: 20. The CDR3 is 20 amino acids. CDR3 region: CASSLDGLGLGRLFGETQYF. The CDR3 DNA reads TGCGCCAGCAGCTTGGATGGGTTGGGACTAGGGAGGTTGTTTGGAGAGACCCAGTACTTC.

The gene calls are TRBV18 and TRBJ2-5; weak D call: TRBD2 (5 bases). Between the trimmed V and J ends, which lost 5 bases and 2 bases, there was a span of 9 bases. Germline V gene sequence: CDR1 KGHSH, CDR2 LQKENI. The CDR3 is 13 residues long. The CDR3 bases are TGTGCCAGCTCAACGTGGAGGCAAGAGACCCAGTACTTC. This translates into CASSTWRQETQYF.

The CDR3, as DNA: TGCGCCAGCAGCCCCGAGACTACGACTAAGCCCTACGAGCAGTACTTC. Protein sequence: CASSPETTTKPYEQYF. The chain carries TRBV4-3 and TRBJ2-7; possible D gene TRBD2, 5 bases. The CDR3 has 16 amino acids. V dropped 4 bases and J dropped 2 bases, with 18 bases sitting between them. Germline V gives CDR1 LGHNA, CDR2 YSLEER.

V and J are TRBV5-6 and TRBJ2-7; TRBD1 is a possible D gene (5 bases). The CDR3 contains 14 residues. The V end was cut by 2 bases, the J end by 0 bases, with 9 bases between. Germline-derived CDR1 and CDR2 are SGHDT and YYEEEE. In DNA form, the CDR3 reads TGTGCCAGCAGCTTTTACAGGTCCTCCTACGAGCAGTACTTC. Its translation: CASSFYRSSYEQYF.

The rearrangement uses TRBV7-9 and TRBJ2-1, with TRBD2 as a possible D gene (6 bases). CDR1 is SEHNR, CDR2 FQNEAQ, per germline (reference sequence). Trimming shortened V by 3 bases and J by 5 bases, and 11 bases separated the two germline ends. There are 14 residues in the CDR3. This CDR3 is CASSFEDYHNEQFF. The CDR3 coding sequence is TGTGCCAGCAGCTTTGAGGACTATCACAATGAGCAGTTCTTC.

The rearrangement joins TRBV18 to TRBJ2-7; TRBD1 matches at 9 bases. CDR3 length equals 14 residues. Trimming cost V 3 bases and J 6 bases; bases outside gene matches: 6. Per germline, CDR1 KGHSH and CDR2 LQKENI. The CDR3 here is CASSPGQGPSEQYF. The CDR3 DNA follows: TGTGCCAGCTCACCGGGACAGGGACCGTCCGAGCAGTACTTC. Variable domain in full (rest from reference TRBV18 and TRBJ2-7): NAGVMQNPRHLVRRRGQEARLRCSPMKGHSHVYWYRQLPEEGLKFMVYLQKENIIDESGMPKERFSAEFPKEGPSILRIQQVVRGDSAAYFCASSPGQGPSEQYFGPGTRLTVT.

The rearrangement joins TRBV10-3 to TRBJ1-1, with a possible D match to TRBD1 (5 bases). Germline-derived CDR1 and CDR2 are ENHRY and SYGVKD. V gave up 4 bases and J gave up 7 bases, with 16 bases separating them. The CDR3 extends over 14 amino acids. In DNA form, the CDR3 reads TGTGCCATCAGTGGTCAGGGCCTAGTAAATGAAGCTTTCTTT. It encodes CAISGQGLVNEAFF.

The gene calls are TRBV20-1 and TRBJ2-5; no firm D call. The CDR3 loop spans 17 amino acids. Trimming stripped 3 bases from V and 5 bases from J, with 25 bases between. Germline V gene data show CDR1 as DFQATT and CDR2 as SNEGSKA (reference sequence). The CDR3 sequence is CSASEPSSTRLGETQYF. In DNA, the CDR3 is TGCAGTGCTAGTGAGCCCTCTTCGACGCGGTTAGGTGAGACCCAGTACTTC.

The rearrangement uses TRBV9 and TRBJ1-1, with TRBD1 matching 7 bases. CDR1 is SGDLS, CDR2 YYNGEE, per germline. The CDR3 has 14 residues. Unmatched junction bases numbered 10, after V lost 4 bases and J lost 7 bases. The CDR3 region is CASSPTGTEIEAFF. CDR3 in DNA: TGTGCCAGCAGCCCAACCGGGACAGAGATTGAAGCTTTCTTT.

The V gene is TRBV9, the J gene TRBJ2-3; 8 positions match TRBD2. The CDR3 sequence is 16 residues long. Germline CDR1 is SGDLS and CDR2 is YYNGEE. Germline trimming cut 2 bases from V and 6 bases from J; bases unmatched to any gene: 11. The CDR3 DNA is TGTGCCAGCAGCGTCATTGGACGGGGGGGGTTGGATACGCAGTATTTT. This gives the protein CASSVIGRGGLDTQYF.

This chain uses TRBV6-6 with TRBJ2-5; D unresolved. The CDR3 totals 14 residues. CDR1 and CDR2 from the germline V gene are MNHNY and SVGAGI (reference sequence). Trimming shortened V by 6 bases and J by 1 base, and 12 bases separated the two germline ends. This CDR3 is CASSTSGIQETQYF. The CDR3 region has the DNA TGTGCCAGCAGCACCTCAGGTATCCAAGAGACCCAGTACTTC.

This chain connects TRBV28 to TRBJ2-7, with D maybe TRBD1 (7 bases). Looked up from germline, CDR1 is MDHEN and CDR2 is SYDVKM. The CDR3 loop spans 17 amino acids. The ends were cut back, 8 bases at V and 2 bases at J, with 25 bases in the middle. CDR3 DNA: TGTGCCAGCGGCTACTATATTGGGCGGGACAGTCCCTACGAGCAGTACTTC. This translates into CASGYYIGRDSPYEQYF. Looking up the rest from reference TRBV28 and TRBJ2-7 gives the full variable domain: DVKVTQSSRYLVKRTGEKVFLECVQDMDHENMFWYRQDPGLGLRLIYFSYDVKMKEKGDIPEGYSVSREKKERFSLILESASTNQTSMYLCASGYYIGRDSPYEQYFGPGTRLTVT.

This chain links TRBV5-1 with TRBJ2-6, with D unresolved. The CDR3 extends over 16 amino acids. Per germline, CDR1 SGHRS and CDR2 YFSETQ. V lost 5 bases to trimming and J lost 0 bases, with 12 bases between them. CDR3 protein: CASRNVPSSGANVLTF. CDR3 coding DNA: TGCGCCAGCAGGAACGTACCGAGCTCTGGGGCCAACGTCCTGACTTTC.

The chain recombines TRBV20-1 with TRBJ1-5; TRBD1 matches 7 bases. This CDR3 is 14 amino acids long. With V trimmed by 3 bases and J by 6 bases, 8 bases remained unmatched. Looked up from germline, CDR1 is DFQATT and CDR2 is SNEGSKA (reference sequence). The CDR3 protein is CSASNPGGSQPQHF. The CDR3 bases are TGCAGTGCTAGTAACCCAGGGGGGAGTCAGCCCCAGCATTTT.

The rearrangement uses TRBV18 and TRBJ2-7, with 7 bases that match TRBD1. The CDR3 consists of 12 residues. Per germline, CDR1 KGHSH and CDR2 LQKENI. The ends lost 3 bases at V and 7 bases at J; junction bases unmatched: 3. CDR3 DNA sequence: TGTGCCAGCTCACCGGACAGGAGGGAGCAGTACTTC. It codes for CASSPDRREQYF.

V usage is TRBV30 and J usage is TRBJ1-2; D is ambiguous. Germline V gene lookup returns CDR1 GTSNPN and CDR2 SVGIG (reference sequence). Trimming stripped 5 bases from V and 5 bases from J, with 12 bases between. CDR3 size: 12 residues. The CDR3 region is CAWRRAAYGYTF. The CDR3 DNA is TGTGCCTGGCGGAGGGCGGCGTATGGCTACACCTTC.

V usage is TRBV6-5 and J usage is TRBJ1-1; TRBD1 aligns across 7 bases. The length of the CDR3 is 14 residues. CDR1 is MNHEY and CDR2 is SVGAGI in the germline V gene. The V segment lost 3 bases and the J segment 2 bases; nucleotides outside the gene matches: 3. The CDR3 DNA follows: TGTGCCAGCAGTTATTACAGGGGTAACACTGAAGCTTTCTTT. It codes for CASSYYRGNTEAFF.

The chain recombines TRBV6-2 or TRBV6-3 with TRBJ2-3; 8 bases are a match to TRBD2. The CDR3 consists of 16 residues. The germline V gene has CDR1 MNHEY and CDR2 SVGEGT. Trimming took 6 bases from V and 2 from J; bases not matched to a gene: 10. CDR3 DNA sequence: TGTGCCAGCAGCTATCCAGCGGGGGCCGTCACAGATACGCAGTATTTT. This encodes CASSYPAGAVTDTQYF.

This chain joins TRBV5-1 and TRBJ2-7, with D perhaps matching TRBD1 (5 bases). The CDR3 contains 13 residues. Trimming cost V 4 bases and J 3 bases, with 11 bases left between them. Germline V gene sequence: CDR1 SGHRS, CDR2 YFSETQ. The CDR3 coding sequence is TGCGCCAGCAGCGAGTTACAGGACTACGAGCAGTACTTC. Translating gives CASSELQDYEQYF.

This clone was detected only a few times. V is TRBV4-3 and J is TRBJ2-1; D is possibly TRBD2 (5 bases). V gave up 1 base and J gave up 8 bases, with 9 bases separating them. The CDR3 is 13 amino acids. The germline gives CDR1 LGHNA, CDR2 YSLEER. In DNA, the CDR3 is TGCGCCAGCAGCCAAGGGTTGAGGGATGAGCAGTTCTTC. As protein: CASSQGLRDEQFF.

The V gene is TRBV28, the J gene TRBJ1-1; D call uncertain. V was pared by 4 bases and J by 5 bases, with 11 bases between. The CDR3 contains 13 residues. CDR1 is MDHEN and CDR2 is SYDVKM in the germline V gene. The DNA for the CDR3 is TGTGCCAGCAGTTCTAGGCATGGGACTGAAGCTTTCTTT. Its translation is CASSSRHGTEAFF.